Given below is one TCR beta chain in context. Per germline, CDR1 SNHLY and CDR2 FYNNEI. The CDR3 is made up of 14 amino acids. Trimming took 1 base from V and 6 from J; bases not matched to a gene: 2. Cohort assignment relied on participant-reported clinical history. The protocol was immunoSEQ multiplex PCR, while the TCRdb copy is restricted to in-frame clones and leaves out a portion. Seen here are about 200,000 clones, about 88% observed once, and the top ten hold roughly 4.5%. The data were obtained in a study of blood T cell repertoires in COVID-19. The wider study: From the United States, Italy and Spain came samples of acute and convalescent COVID-19.

Sequencing was performed on PBMCs or T cells enriched from blood (not recorded which). This receptor was taken from a woman aged 25 to 39 who had been exposed to COVID-19. The chain employs TRBV2 and TRBJ1-1; TRBD1 matches 10 bases. Here the CDR3 DNA reads TGTGCCAGCAGTGAAGGACAGGGGGCCGCTGAAGCTTTCTTT. Residues: CASSEGQGAAEAFF. The full variable domain, completed using reference TRBV2 and TRBJ1-1, is EPEVTQTPSHQVTQMGQEVILRCVPISNHLYFYWYRQILGQKVEFLVSFYNNEISEKSEIFDDQFSVERPDGSNFTLKIRSTKLEDSAMYFCASSEGQGAAEAFFGQGTRLTVV.